The entry below describes one T cell receptor (beta chain). Its specificity is unknown. This specimen belongs to a study of T-cell memory formation after mild COVID-19. Study context: The TCR clusters were mostly specific to one donor.

The 5'RACE method, run with constant-segment primers, produced TCR alpha and TCR beta cDNA libraries (carrying sample barcodes and UMIs). TCRdb re-analysed the 5' RACE reads in MiXCR, keeping a single row per CDR3 protein. The table shows about 400,000 distinct CDR3 sequences, with 20% to 25% occurring only once. Overall study findings and caveats: Those CD4+ clones that contracted were mainly in CM and EM (CD8+ ones in EMRA).

CDR1 and CDR2 (germline): MNHEY, SMNVEV (reference sequence). The CDR3 consists of 14 residues. V was clipped by 6 bases and J by 5 bases, with 16 bases between them. The sequenced material came from PBMCs or a T cell subset sorted from them (not recorded which). The TCR comes from an adult woman who had mild COVID-19 (a few samples of this study predate the infection). Cell type and time point are not known. The chain carries TRBV27 and TRBJ1-2; possibly TRBD1 for D (6 bases). This CDR3 is CASSPGDRFYGYTF. The CDR3 DNA reads as TGTGCCAGCAGCCCCGGAGACAGGTTTTATGGCTACACCTTC.